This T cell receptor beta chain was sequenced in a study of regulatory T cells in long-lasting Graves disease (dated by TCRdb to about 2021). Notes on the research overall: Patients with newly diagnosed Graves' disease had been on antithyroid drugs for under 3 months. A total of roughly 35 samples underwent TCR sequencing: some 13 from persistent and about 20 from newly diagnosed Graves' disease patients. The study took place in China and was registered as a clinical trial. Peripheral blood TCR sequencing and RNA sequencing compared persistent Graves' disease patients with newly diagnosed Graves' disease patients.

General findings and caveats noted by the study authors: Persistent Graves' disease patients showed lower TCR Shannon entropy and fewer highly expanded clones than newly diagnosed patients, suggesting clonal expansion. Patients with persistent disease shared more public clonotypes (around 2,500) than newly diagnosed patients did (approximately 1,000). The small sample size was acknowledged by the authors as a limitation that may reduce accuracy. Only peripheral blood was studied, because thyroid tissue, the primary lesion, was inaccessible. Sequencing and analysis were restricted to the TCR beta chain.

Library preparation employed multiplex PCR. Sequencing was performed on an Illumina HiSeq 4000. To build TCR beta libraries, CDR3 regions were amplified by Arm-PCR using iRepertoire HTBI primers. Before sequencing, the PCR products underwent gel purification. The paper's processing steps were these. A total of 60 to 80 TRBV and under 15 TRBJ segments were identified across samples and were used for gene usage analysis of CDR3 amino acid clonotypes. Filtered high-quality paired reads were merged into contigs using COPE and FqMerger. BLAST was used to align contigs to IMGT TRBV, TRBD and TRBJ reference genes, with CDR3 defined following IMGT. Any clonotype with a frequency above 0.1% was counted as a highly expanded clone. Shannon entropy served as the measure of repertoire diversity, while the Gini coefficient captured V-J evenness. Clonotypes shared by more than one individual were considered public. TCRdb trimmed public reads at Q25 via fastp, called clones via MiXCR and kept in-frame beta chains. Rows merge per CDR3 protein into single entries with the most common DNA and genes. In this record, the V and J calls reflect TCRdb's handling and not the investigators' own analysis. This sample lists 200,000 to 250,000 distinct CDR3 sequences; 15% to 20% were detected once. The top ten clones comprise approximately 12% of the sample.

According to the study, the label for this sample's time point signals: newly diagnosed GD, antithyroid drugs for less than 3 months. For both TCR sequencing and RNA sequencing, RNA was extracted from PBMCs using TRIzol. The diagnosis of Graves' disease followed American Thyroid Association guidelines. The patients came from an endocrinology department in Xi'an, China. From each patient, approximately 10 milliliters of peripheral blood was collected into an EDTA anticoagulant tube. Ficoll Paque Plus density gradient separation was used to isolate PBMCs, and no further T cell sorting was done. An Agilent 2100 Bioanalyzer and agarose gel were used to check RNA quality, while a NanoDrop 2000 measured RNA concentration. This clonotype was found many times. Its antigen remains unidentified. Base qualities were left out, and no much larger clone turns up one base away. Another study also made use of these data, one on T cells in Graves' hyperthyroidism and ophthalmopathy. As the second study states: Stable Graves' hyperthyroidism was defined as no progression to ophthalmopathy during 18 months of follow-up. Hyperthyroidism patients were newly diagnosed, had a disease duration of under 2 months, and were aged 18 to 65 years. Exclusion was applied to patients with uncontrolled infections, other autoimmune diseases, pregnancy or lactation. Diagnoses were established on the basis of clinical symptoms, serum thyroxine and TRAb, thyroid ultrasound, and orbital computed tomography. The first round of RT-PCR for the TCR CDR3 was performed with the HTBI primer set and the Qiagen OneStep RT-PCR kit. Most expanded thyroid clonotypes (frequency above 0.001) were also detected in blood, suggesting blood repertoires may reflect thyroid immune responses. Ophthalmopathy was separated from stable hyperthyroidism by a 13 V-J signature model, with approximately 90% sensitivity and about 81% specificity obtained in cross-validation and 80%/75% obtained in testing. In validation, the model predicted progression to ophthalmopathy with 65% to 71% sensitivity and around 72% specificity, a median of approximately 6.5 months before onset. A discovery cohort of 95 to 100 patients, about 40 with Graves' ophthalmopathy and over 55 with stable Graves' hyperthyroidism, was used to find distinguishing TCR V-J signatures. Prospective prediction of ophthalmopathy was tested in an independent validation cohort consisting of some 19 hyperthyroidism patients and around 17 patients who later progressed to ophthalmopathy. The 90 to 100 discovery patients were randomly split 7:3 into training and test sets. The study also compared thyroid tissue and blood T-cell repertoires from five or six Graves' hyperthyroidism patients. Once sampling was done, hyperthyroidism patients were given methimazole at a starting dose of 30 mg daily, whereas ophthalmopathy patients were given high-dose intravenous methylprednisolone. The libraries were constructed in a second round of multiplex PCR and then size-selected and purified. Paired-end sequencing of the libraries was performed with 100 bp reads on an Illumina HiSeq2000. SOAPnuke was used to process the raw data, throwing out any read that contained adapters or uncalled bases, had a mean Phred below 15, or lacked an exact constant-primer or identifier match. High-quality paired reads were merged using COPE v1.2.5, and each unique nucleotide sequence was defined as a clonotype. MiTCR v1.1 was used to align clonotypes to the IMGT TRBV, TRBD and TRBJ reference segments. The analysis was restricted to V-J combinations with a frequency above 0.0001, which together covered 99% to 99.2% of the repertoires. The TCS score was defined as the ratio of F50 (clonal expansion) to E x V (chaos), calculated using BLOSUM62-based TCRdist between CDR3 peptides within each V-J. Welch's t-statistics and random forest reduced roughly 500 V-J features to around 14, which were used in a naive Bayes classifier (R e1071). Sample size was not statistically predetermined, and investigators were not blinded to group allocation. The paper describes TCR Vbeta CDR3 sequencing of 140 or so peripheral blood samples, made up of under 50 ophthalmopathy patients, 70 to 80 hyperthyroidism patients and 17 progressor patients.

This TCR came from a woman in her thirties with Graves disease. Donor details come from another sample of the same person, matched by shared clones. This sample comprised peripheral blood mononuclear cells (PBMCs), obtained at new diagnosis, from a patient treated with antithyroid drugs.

The CDR3 protein is CASSWGPSGDEQFF. The nucleotide sequence is given as TGCGCCAGCAGCTGGGGGCCCTCCGGAGATGAGCAGTTCTTC. The chain is assembled from TRBV5-1 and TRBJ2-1; TRBD1 is perhaps the D gene, given 6 matching bases. The CDR3 runs 14 residues from the cysteine to the phenylalanine. The DNA shown is the 42-base CDR3, in frame from base 1. The germline V gene supplies CDR1 SGHRS and CDR2 YFSETQ. V is clipped by 3 bases and J by 8 bases, and the sequence between their germline boundaries is 15 bases long.